The 25 T cell receptor beta chains below were found in one sample sequenced in a study of neoadjuvant nivolumab and ipilimumab in lung cancer. Sequenced by immunoSEQ multiplex PCR; TCRdb stores in-frame clones only, minus some. The sample lists 5,800 or so clones; about 65% were seen once. Sample: tumor tissue, taken after neoadjuvant nivolumab, alone or with ipilimumab, at or shortly before surgery. These receptors were taken from an adult with non-small cell lung cancer.

This chain connects TRBV5-1 to TRBJ2-7; TRBD1 matches at 7 bases. V was pared by 0 bases and J by 3 bases, with 3 bases of the junction left unmatched. Per the germline V gene, CDR1 is SGHRS and CDR2 is YFSETQ. The CDR3 is 14 amino acids. CDR3 residues: CASSLGTGFYEQYF. CDR3 coding DNA: TGCGCCAGCAGCTTGGGGACAGGCTTCTACGAGCAGTACTTC.

The chain carries TRBV18 and TRBJ1-5, with D uncertain. Germline lookup yields CDR1 KGHSH and CDR2 LQKENI. The V end lost 2 bases, the J end lost 5 bases, and 10 bases lay between the germline ends. The CDR3 is 14 residues long. In nucleotides, the CDR3 is TGTGCCAGCTCACCAAGTACGGGCGATCAGCCCCAGCATTTT. Its translation: CASSPSTGDQPQHF.

CDR3 sequence: CASSVSSGRRYNEQFF. The CDR3 DNA sequence: TGTGCCAGCAGCGTATCTAGCGGGAGGCGTTACAATGAGCAGTTCTTC. The chain employs TRBV9 and TRBJ2-1, with TRBD2 matching over 11 bases. Unmatched junction bases numbered 4, after V lost 1 base and J lost 4 bases. CDR1 and CDR2 from the germline V gene are SGDLS and YYNGEE. This CDR3 has 16 amino acids. Combining the CDR3 with reference TRBV9 and TRBJ2-1 gives the whole variable domain DSGVTQTPKHLITATGQRVTLRCSPRSGDLSVYWYQQSLDQGLQFLIQYYNGEERAKGNILERFSAQQFPDLHSELNLSSLELGDSALYFCASSVSSGRRYNEQFFGPGTRLTVL.

The V gene is TRBV7-9, the J gene TRBJ2-7; 10 bases fit TRBD2. This CDR3 comprises 15 residues. The V segment lost 4 bases and the J segment 3 bases; nucleotides outside the gene matches: 6. The germline CDR1 and CDR2 sequences are SEHNR and FQNEAQ (reference sequence). The DNA for the CDR3 is TGTGCCAGCAGCTCTCTAGCGGGAGCGATCTACGAGCAGTACTTC. Amino acids: CASSSLAGAIYEQYF.

The CDR3 here is CASSATWNTEAFF. The CDR3 DNA is TGTGCCAGCAGTGCCACCTGGAACACTGAAGCTTTCTTT. The chain recombines TRBV25-1 with TRBJ1-1; D unclear. This CDR3 has 13 amino acids. With 4 bases removed from V and 1 base from J, the gap between germline ends came to 7 bases. Germline loops: CDR1 MGHDK, CDR2 SYGVNS.

This chain links TRBV5-1 with TRBJ2-3, with D tentatively TRBD1 (6 bases). The germline CDR1 and CDR2 sequences are SGHRS and YFSETQ. V was clipped by 4 bases and J by 0 bases, with 24 bases between them. There are 19 residues in the CDR3. The CDR3 sequence: CASSPLGTGFYSSTDTQYF. As DNA, the CDR3 is TGCGCCAGCAGCCCTCTGGGAACAGGGTTCTACTCTAGCACAGATACGCAGTATTTT.

The gene calls are TRBV4-2 and TRBJ1-2; 7 bases fit TRBD1. V was clipped by 5 bases and J by 3 bases; unmatched bases: 9. Germline values: CDR1 LGHNA, CDR2 YNFKEQ. The CDR3 has 15 residues. The CDR3 reads CASSARTGHDYGYTF. The DNA for the CDR3 is TGTGCCAGCAGCGCACGGACAGGACACGACTATGGCTACACCTTC.

V is TRBV29-1 and J is TRBJ2-7; D is unresolved. This CDR3 region has 11 residues. Between the trimmed V and J ends, which lost 7 bases and 1 base, there was a span of 8 bases. Germline V gives CDR1 SQVTM, CDR2 ANQGSEA. The CDR3 coding sequence is TGCAGCGGGGCAAATTCCTACGAGCAGTACTTC. As protein: CSGANSYEQYF.

The V call is TRBV4-1, the J call TRBJ2-7; D ambiguous. V shed 0 bases and J shed 5 bases, with 8 bases lying between them. This CDR3 comprises 13 residues. The germline CDR1 and CDR2 sequences are MGHRA and YSYEKL. The CDR3 sequence: CASSQEWLDEQYF. The CDR3 DNA follows: TGCGCCAGCAGCCAAGAATGGCTAGACGAGCAGTACTTC.

V gene TRBV6-1 combines with J gene TRBJ2-5; either TRBD1 or TRBD2 may fit D (5 bases each). In germline, CDR1 is MNHNS, CDR2 SASEGT. This CDR3 spans 14 amino acids. Between the trimmed V and J ends, which lost 1 base and 7 bases, there was a span of 13 bases. CDR3: CASSEDSGTGTQYF. The CDR3 DNA sequence: TGTGCCAGCAGTGAAGATTCGGGGACGGGGACCCAGTACTTC.

This clone has only a few counts. V usage is TRBV2 and J usage is TRBJ2-7, with 10 bases lining up with TRBD1. The V segment lost 6 bases and the J segment 3 bases; nucleotides outside the gene matches: 8. The CDR3 length is 15 residues. The germline gives CDR1 SNHLY, CDR2 FYNNEI. CDR3: CASRTTGGRLYEQYF. CDR3 DNA: TGTGCCAGCAGGACGACAGGGGGCCGACTCTACGAGCAGTACTTC.

The rearrangement joins TRBV28 to TRBJ2-1; TRBD1 is a possible D gene (6 bases). CDR3 length: 12 amino acids. Germline V gene sequence: CDR1 MDHEN, CDR2 SYDVKM. Deletions cut 5 bases from V and 10 bases from J, with 12 bases between. CDR3 amino acids: CASSQGGREQFF. In DNA form, the CDR3 reads TGTGCCAGCAGTCAAGGGGGAAGAGAGCAGTTCTTC.

The CDR3 spells CATGLAGGFQEQFF. CDR3 DNA sequence: TGTGCCACCGGACTAGCGGGAGGCTTTCAGGAGCAGTTCTTC. V and J are TRBV10-3 and TRBJ2-1; TRBD2 matches 14 bases. The junction had 9 bases not matched to a gene; V was cut back by 10 bases and J by 10 bases. The V gene's germline CDR1 is ENHRY and CDR2 SYGVKD. The CDR3 consists of 14 residues.

By its share, this clone is medium-sized. The CDR3 reads CASSLGQGDTIYF. In DNA form, the CDR3 reads TGTGCCAGCAGCTTAGGGCAGGGAGACACCATATATTTT. The chain is built from TRBV11-1 and TRBJ1-3; D is possibly TRBD1 (5 bases). The CDR3 totals 13 residues. The ends were cut back, 1 base at V and 8 bases at J, with 9 bases in the middle. Germline V CDR1 and CDR2: SGHAT, FQDESV (reference sequence).

This chain connects TRBV7-2 to TRBJ2-2, with 7 bases aligning to TRBD1. Unmatched junction bases numbered 15, after V lost 4 bases and J lost 7 bases. This CDR3 is built from 17 residues. CDR1 SGHTA and CDR2 FQGNSA come from the germline V gene. CDR3 region: CASSSDRNRGNIGELFF. The CDR3 DNA is TGTGCCAGCAGCTCGGACCGCAACAGGGGCAATATCGGGGAGCTGTTTTTT.

A single count supports this clone. V and J are TRBV28 and TRBJ2-4; TRBD1 matches 7 bases. V gave up 5 bases and J gave up 0 bases; unmatched junction bases: 4. Per the germline V gene, CDR1 is MDHEN and CDR2 is SYDVKM. This CDR3 is 15 amino acids long. DNA of the CDR3: TGTGCCAGCAGTGTACAGGGGTTAGCCAAAAACATTCAGTACTTC. It translates to CASSVQGLAKNIQYF.

This clone was detected a few times. V gene TRBV15 combines with J gene TRBJ1-1; 7 bases align to TRBD1. There are 15 residues in the CDR3. The junction had 6 bases not matched to a gene; V was cut back by 2 bases and J by 3 bases. CDR1 and CDR2 from the germline V gene are LNHNV and YYDKDF (reference sequence). DNA for the CDR3: TGTGCCACCAGCAGACCGACAGGGCCAGACACTGAAGCTTTCTTT. Residues: CATSRPTGPDTEAFF.

The count of this clone is one. The chain couples TRBV18 to TRBJ1-2; D not certain. V lost 2 bases and J 4 bases, leaving 17 bases between the germline ends. Germline values: CDR1 KGHSH, CDR2 LQKENI. The CDR3 length is 16 residues. Here the CDR3 DNA reads TGTGCCAGCTCACCAGAGTTGCAGGACTACCTCTATGGCTACACCTTC. This codes for CASSPELQDYLYGYTF.

V is TRBV15 and J is TRBJ2-3; maybe TRBD2 (5 bases). The length of the CDR3 is 16 residues. The germline gives CDR1 LNHNV, CDR2 YYDKDF (reference sequence). V shed 1 base and J shed 0 bases, with 11 bases lying between them. In DNA form, the CDR3 reads TGTGCCACCAGCAGAGGAAGGGAGCAAAGCACAGATACGCAGTATTTT. As protein: CATSRGREQSTDTQYF.

J is TRBJ1-1 and V is TRBV19; 8 positions agree with TRBD1. The CDR3 contains 14 residues. The germline V gene encodes CDR1 LNHDA and CDR2 SQIVND (reference sequence). Trimming removed 6 bases from V and 12 bases from J; junction bases left unmatched: 15. CDR3 sequence reads: CASRTDRGWMSTFF. CDR3 nucleotide sequence: TGTGCCAGTAGAACAGACAGGGGTTGGATGTCGACTTTCTTT. Looking up the rest from reference TRBV19 and TRBJ1-1 gives the full variable domain: DGGITQSPKYLFRKEGQNVTLSCEQNLNHDAMYWYRQDPGQGLRLIYYSQIVNDFQKGDIAEGYSVSREKKESFPLTVTSAQKNPTAFYLCASRTDRGWMSTFFGQGTRLTVV.

This rearrangement joins TRBV18 to TRBJ2-6; possible D gene TRBD2, 5 bases. The V end was cut by 3 bases, the J end by 10 bases, with 10 bases between. Germline lookup yields CDR1 KGHSH and CDR2 LQKENI. This CDR3 contains 13 residues. The CDR3 region is CASSPGSVNVLTF. The CDR3 nucleotides are TGTGCCAGCTCACCCGGTAGCGTTAACGTCCTGACTTTC.

The chain links TRBV5-1 to TRBJ2-3; the match to TRBD2 covers 7 bases. There are 15 residues in the CDR3. From germline, CDR1 is SGHRS and CDR2 YFSETQ. With 2 bases clipped from V and 0 bases from J, the junction kept 3 bases outside the gene matches. CDR3 sequence: CASSFERGSTDTQYF. The DNA for the CDR3 is TGCGCCAGCAGCTTCGAGCGGGGTAGCACAGATACGCAGTATTTT. Using reference TRBV5-1 and TRBJ2-3 for the parts outside the CDR3, the full variable domain is KAGVTQTPRYLIKTRGQQVTLSCSPISGHRSVSWYQQTPGQGLQFLFEYFSETQRNKGNFPGRFSGRQFSNSRSEMNVSTLELGDSALYLCASSFERGSTDTQYFGPGTRLTVL.

The rearrangement links TRBV6-1 to TRBJ1-4; 7 positions match TRBD1. Germline loops: CDR1 MNHNS, CDR2 SASEGT. CDR3 length: 13 residues. Losses at the gene ends were 6 bases for V and 8 bases for J; bases not matched to a gene: 6. Here the CDR3 DNA reads TGTGCCAGCAGACTGGGACAGCTGGAAAAACTGTTTTTT. Encoded protein: CASRLGQLEKLFF.

The chain employs TRBV2 and TRBJ2-1; tentative D call: TRBD2 (5 bases). CDR1 SNHLY and CDR2 FYNNEI come from the germline V gene. The length of the CDR3 is 14 residues. V was trimmed by 4 bases and J by 1 base, leaving 8 bases between them. This CDR3 is CASSVSGSYNEQFF. Here the CDR3 DNA reads TGTGCCAGCAGTGTCAGCGGTTCCTACAATGAGCAGTTCTTC.

V usage is TRBV5-5 and J usage is TRBJ2-5; TRBD2 agrees at 8 bases. This CDR3 has 14 residues. Germline V gene lookup returns CDR1 SGHKS and CDR2 YYEKEE (reference sequence). Germline trimming cut 4 bases from V and 1 base from J; bases unmatched to any gene: 3. DNA for the CDR3: TGTGCCAGCAGCATTAGCGGGACCCAAGAGACCCAGTACTTC. Its translation: CASSISGTQETQYF. Full variable domain (outside the CDR3, taken from reference TRBV5-5 and TRBJ2-5): DAGVTQSPTHLIKTRGQQVTLRCSPISGHKSVSWYQQVLGQGPQFIFQYYEKEERGRGNFPDRFSARQFPNYSSELNVNALLLGDSALYLCASSISGTQETQYFGPGTRLLVL.